The clone carrying this T cell receptor (beta chain) has only a few counts. Its antigen is undetermined. A much larger clone differs by one base, so this may be a read error. Amplified material comprised TCR beta CDR3 regions derived from RNA transcripts. An initial RT-PCR round employing HTBI primers preceded a second-round multiplex PCR. MiXCR, run by TCRdb on the multiplex PCR reads, gives a single entry per CDR3 protein. Found here are approximately 410,000 distinct CDR3 sequences, 15% of them singletons; the top ten hold approximately 7%. The data derive from a study of Graves' ophthalmopathy and Graves' hyperthyroidism. General observations from the study: Blood also contained most of the expanded thyroid clonotypes above 0.001 frequency. Ophthalmopathy progression was predicted with 55% to 71% sensitivity and roughly 79% specificity.

This CDR3 has 12 amino acids. Germline V gene sequence: CDR1 MGHDK, CDR2 SYGVNS. Hyperthyroidism was considered stable when no ophthalmopathy appeared within 18 months of follow-up. Hyperthyroidism patients were newly diagnosed, under 2 months' duration, aged 18 to 65. Specimen: peripheral blood. The chain recombines TRBV25-1 with TRBJ1-2, with a tentative D call TRBD1 (5 bases). This TCR derives from a woman younger than 35 with stable Graves' hyperthyroidism. The CDR3 is CASSFSGTGFTF. The CDR3 DNA reads TGTGCCAGCAGTTTTTCGGGGACTGGCTTCACCTTC.